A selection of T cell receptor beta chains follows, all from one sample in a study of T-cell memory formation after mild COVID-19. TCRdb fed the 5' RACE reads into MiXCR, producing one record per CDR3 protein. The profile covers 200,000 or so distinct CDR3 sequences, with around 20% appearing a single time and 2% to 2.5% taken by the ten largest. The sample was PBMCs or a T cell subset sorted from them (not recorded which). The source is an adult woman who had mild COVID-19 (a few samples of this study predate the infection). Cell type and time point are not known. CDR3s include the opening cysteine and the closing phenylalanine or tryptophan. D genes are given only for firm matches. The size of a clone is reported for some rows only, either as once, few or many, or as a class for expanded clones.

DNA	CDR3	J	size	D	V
TGTGCCAGCAGCTTAGCCGGGACAGGGACCAGTGAGCAGTTCTTC	CASSLAGTGTSEQFF	TRBJ2-1	few	TRBD1	TRBV7-8
TGTGCCAGCAGCTTCTCCGGGACAGTGAACACTGAAGCTTTCTTT	CASSFSGTVNTEAFF	TRBJ1-1	.	TRBD1	TRBV7-3
TGTGCCAGCAGTTACGGGGGACCCTACGAGCAGTACTTC	CASSYGGPYEQYF	TRBJ2-7	.	.	TRBV6-5
TGTGCCAGCAGCTCGACCCAAGGGGGTATACGTGGCTACACCTTC	CASSSTQGGIRGYTF	TRBJ1-2	.	.	TRBV7-2
TGTGCCAGCAGCCCGTTCCAGGGGGCCCAAACTGAAGCTTTCTTT	CASSPFQGAQTEAFF	TRBJ1-1	.	TRBD1	TRBV3-1
TGCGCCAGCAGCTTGCGGGACAAGGCCGAGGGGGAGCAGTACTTC	CASSLRDKAEGEQYF	TRBJ2-7	.	.	TRBV5-1
TGCGCCAGCAGCTTGGCGACTAGCGGGAGAGACGAGCAGTACTTC	CASSLATSGRDEQYF	TRBJ2-7	few	TRBD2	TRBV5-1
TGTGCCTGGAAGGTAGGGGCGTCCTACGAGCAGTACTTC	CAWKVGASYEQYF	TRBJ2-7	once	.	TRBV30
TGTGCCAGTAGTAGATTCAGTAACTATGGCTACACCTTC	CASSRFSNYGYTF	TRBJ1-2	few	.	TRBV19
TGCGCCAGCAGCCCGGGCGGGGTCCCCGGCTACACCTTC	CASSPGGVPGYTF	TRBJ1-2	few	.	TRBV5-1
TGTGCCAGCAGCGTAGAGTCTGGAGTGGGCCAGTACTTC	CASSVESGVGQYF	TRBJ2-5	.	.	TRBV9
TGCGCCAGCAGCCTTTCAATCAGTGGGGGAAATGAGCAGTTCTTC	CASSLSISGGNEQFF	TRBJ2-1	.	.	TRBV4-1